This T cell receptor (beta chain) was documented in a study of blood T cell repertoires in COVID-19. Method: immunoSEQ multiplex PCR; TCRdb's copy keeps in-frame clones and lacks some. Here the sample spans more than 300,000 clones, approximately 89% being singletons. The junction had 7 bases not matched to a gene; V was cut back by 4 bases and J by 7 bases. The germline gives CDR1 GTSNPN, CDR2 SVGIG (reference sequence). CDR3 length: 14 residues. The V call is TRBV30, the J call TRBJ1-2; TRBD1 aligns across 12 bases. The specimen was peripheral blood. The receptor comes from a woman in her 30s with COVID-19, enrolled during active disease. As DNA, the CDR3 is TGTGCCTGGACCCGGGACAGGGGGCGCTTTGGCTACACCTTC. Protein product: CAWTRDRGRFGYTF.